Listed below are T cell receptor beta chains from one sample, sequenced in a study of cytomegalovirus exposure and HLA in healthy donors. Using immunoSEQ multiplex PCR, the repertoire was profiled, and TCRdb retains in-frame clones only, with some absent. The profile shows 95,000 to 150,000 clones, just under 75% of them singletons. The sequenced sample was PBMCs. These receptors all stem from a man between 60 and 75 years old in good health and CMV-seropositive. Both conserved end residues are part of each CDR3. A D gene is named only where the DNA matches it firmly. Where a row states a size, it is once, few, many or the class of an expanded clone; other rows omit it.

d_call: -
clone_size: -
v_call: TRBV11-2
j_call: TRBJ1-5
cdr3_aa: CASSSAVDSAAQHF
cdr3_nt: TGTGCCAGCAGCTCTGCTGTGGATAGCGCAGCCCAGCATTTT

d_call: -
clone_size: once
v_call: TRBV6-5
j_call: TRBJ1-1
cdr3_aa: CASSYTRNTEAFF
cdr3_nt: TGTGCCAGCAGTTATACACGGAACACTGAAGCTTTCTTT

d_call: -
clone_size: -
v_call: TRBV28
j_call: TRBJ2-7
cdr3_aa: CASTESYEQYF
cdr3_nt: TGTGCCAGCACGGAGTCCTACGAGCAGTACTTC

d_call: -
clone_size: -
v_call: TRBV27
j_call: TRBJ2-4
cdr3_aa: CASSSMGLLANIQYF
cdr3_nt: TGTGCCAGCAGCAGCATGGGACTCCTCGCGAACATTCAGTACTTC

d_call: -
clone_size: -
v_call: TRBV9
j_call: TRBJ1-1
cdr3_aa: CASSYGQGRLNTEAFF
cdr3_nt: TGTGCCAGCAGCTACGGCCAGGGAAGGCTGAACACTGAAGCTTTCTTT

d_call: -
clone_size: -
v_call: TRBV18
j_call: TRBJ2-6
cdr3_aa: CASSPRGGSGANVLTF
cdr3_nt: TGTGCCAGCTCACCCCGAGGGGGCTCTGGGGCCAACGTCCTGACTTTC

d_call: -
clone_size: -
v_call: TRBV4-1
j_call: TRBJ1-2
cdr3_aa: CASSQEDDRILNYGYTF
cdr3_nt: TGCGCCAGCAGCCAAGAAGATGACAGGATACTAAACTATGGCTACACCTTC

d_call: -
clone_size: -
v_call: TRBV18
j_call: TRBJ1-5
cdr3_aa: CASSPNGDSNQPQHF
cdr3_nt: TGTGCCAGCTCACCGAACGGGGATAGCAATCAGCCCCAGCATTTT

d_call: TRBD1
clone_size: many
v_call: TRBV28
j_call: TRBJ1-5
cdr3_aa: CASRVVGTGGDQPQHF
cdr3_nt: TGTGCCAGCAGGGTTGTAGGGACAGGGGGCGATCAGCCCCAGCATTTT

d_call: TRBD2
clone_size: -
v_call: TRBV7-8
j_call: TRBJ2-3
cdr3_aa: CASSLARTSGGWDTQYF
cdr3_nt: TGTGCCAGCAGCTTAGCGAGAACTAGCGGGGGATGGGATACGCAGTATTTT

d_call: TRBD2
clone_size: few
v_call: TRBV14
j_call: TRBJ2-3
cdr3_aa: CASSRTSGGADTQYF
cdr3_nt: TGTGCCAGCAGCCGGACTAGCGGGGGGGCCGATACGCAGTATTTT

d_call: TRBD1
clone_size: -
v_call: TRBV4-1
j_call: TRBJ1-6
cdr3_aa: CASSPRGQGVSPLHF
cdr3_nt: TGCGCCAGCAGCCCCCGAGGACAGGGCGTTTCACCCCTCCACTTT

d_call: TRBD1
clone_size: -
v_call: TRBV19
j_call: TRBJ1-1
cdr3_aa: CASSMVDRGPEAFF
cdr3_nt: TGTGCCAGTAGTATGGTTGACAGGGGCCCTGAAGCTTTCTTT

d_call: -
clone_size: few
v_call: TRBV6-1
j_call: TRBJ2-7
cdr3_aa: CASSEVAGNHEQYF
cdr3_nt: TGTGCCAGCAGTGAAGTAGCAGGGAACCACGAGCAGTACTTC

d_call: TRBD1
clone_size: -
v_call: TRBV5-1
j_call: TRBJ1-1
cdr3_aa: CASSPGTVNTEAFF
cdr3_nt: TGCGCCAGCAGCCCCGGGACAGTGAACACTGAAGCTTTCTTT

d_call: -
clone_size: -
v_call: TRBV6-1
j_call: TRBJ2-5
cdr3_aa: CASSVSGSQETQYF
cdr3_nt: TGTGCCAGCAGTGTTAGCGGATCCCAAGAGACCCAGTACTTC

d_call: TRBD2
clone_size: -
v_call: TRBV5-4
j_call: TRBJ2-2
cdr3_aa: CASKTSGGASGELFF
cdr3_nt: TGTGCCAGCAAGACTAGCGGGGGGGCCTCCGGGGAGCTGTTTTTT

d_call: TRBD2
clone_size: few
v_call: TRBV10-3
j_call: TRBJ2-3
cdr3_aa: CAISTSGLYTDTQYF
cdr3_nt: TGTGCCATCTCAACTAGCGGCCTATACACAGATACGCAGTATTTT

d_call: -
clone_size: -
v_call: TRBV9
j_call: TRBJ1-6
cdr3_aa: CASSVAMSSYNSPLHF
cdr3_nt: TGTGCCAGCAGCGTAGCGATGAGCTCCTATAATTCACCCCTCCACTTT

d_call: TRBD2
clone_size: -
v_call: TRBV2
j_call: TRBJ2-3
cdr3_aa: CASSLSGVFTDTQYF
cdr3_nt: TGTGCCAGCAGTTTAAGCGGGGTCTTCACAGATACGCAGTATTTT

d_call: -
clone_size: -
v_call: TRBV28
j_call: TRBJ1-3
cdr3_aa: CASSSIRGQQHYRSSGNTIYF
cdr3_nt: TGTGCCAGCAGTTCGATACGAGGACAGCAGCACTATCGCTCCTCTGGAAACACCATATATTTT

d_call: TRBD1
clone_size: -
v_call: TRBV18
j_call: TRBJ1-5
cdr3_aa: CASSPAGGEPQHF
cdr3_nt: TGTGCCAGCTCACCGGCAGGGGGAGAGCCCCAGCATTTT

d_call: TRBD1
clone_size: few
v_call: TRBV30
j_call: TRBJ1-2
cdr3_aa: CAWSVSNRGQRRGYTF
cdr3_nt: TGTGCCTGGAGTGTATCGAACAGGGGGCAACGTCGTGGCTACACCTTC

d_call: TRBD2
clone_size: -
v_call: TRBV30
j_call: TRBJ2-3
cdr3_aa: CAWSALAGGTDTQYF
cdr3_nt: TGTGCCTGGAGTGCGCTAGCGGGGGGAACAGATACGCAGTATTTT

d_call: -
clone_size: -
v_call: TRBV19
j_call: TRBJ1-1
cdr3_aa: CASSPGPGGAFF
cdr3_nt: TGTGCCAGTAGTCCCGGACCCGGGGGAGCTTTCTTT

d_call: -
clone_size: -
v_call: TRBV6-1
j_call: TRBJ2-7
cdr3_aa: CASSELGVSYEQYF
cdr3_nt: TGTGCCAGCAGTGAATTGGGCGTATCCTACGAGCAGTACTTC

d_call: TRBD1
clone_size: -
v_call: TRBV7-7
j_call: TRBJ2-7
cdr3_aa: CASSPRTGGEGTEQYF
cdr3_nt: TGTGCTAGCAGTCCAAGGACAGGGGGCGAAGGGACCGAGCAGTACTTC

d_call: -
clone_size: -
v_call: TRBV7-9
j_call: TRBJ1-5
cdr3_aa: CASSPTNQPQHF
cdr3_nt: TGTGCCAGCAGCCCGACTAATCAGCCCCAGCATTTT

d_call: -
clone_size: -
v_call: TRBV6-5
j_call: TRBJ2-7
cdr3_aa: CASSPGTYEQYF
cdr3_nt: TGTGCCAGCAGTCCCGGGACCTACGAGCAGTACTTC

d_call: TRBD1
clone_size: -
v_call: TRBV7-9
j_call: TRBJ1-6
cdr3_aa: CASSRATGDSPLHF
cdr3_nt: TGTGCCAGCAGCCGAGCCACAGGGGACTCACCCCTCCACTTT

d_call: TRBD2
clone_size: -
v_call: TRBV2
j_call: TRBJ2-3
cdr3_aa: CASSAAGVSLF
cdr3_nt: TGTGCCAGCAGTGCCGCGGGGGTCTCGCTTTTT

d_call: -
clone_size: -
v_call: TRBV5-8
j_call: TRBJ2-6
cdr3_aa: CASSLDYSGANVLTF
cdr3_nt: TGTGCCAGCAGCTTGGACTACTCTGGGGCCAACGTCCTGACTTTC

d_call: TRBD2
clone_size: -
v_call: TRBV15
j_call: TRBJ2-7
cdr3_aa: CATSRDPGLAGVYEQYF
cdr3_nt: TGTGCCACCAGCAGAGATCCTGGCCTAGCGGGGGTGTACGAGCAGTACTTC

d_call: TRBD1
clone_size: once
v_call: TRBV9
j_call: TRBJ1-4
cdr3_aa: CASSSPGGAEKLFF
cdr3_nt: TGTGCCAGCAGCTCACCAGGGGGCGCCGAAAAACTGTTTTTT

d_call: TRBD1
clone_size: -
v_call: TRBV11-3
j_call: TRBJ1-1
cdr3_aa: CASSLSRQGEAFF
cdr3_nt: TGTGCCAGCAGCTTATCCCGACAGGGCGAAGCTTTCTTT

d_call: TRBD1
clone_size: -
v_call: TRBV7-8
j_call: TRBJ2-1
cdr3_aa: CASSLAPLNRQGADEQFF
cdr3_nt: TGTGCCAGCAGCTTAGCCCCCTTGAACAGACAGGGGGCGGATGAGCAGTTCTTC

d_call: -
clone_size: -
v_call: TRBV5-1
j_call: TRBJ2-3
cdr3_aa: CASSLSGDSSTDTQYF
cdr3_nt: TGCGCCAGCAGCTTGTCGGGGGACTCTAGCACAGATACGCAGTATTTT